This TCR beta chain derives from a study of blood T cell repertoires in COVID-19 (dated by TCRdb to about 2020). The study in broad terms: Samples covering the acute and convalescent phases of COVID-19 were provided by collaborators in the United States, Italy and Spain. Where available, HLA class I and class II types were taken from metadata supplied by the sample provider and were not determined by assay-based typing. The dataset comprised deeply sampled blood TCRbeta repertoires from subjects exposed to, actively infected with, or recovered from COVID-19. The material from the prospective study consisted of cDNA or gDNA derived from T cells, B-cell-depleted T cells, or PBMCs. Samples came from the ongoing ImmuneRACE study (first 160 participants) plus 1,254 subjects from 6 global collaborators. A freely available public database, intended as a resource for researchers studying the immune response to SARS-CoV-2, is where the repertoires were released. Nearly every sample came with metadata listing a de-identified subject ID, COVID-19 status, age in years and sex. The research as a whole found: The quantity of clinical and demographic metadata differed by source and by participant and was supplied without curation.

TCRbeta CDR3 regions were amplified from genomic DNA using the immunoSEQ Assay, a bias-controlled multiplex PCR. Per the source publication's procedure: The number of nucleated cells in each sample was estimated from the amplification of reference gene primers within the assay. To quantify the absolute abundance of each unique TCRbeta CDR3 rearrangement, sequence reads were collapsed and filtered. Productive Simpson clonality was computed per sample as the square root of Simpson's diversity index over productive rearrangements. TCRdb took this table from immuneACCESS and kept in-frame rearrangements with V and J called. Such tables lack part of the clones; where checked against another copy, unresolved V genes explain under half of the gap, and the rest is unexplained. V and J calls and clone size come straight from that table; D and trimming were deduced from the DNA. The sample table lists 42,000 or so clones, roughly three quarters of them with a count of one. The ten largest clones capture about 26% of the sample.

The collaborating institutions used their own protocols to collect whole blood in K2EDTA tubes. For TCRbeta analysis, collaborator samples were shipped as frozen whole blood, as isolated PBMCs, or as DNA extracted from either sample type. From the germline V gene, CDR1 is MDHEN and CDR2 is SYDVKM. V loses 0 bases of germline sequence and J loses 6 bases, and the interval between the two ends is 3 bases. The CDR3, cysteine through phenylalanine, is 12 amino acids long. The CDR3 DNA has 36 bases and is translated from base 1. On this clone: There is no known antigen for this receptor. No qualities accompany the bases; no much larger clone lies one base away.

The chain couples TRBV28 to TRBJ1-5, with the D gene uncertain. Sequencing used peripheral blood. The TCR sequence derives from an older man with acute or convalescent COVID-19. The CDR3 sequence is CASSLWSQPQHF. The DNA sequence follows: TGTGCCAGCAGTTTATGGAGTCAGCCCCAGCATTTT.